This T cell receptor beta chain was observed in a study of response to subunit inactivated influenza vaccine (dated by TCRdb to 2016 to 2019). With regard to the full study: Deep quantitative T cell receptor repertoire profiling was used in the study to track responses to a trivalent subunit inactivated influenza vaccine. The full study reports these points: It was suggested by the authors that each seasonal influenza vaccination may recruit only a limited number of new T cells.

CDR1 and CDR2 are read off the germline V gene as MGHRA and YSYEKL. V drops 0 bases and J drops 5 bases, leaving 10 bases in between. From the cysteine through the phenylalanine, the CDR3 covers 15 amino acids. The read is trimmed to its CDR3 DNA, 45 bases read in frame from base 1. On this clonotype: Which antigen it targets is not known. No base qualities exist here, and no much larger clone lies one base off it.

Receptor libraries were prepared by RT-PCR. Sequencing was carried out with an Illumina HiSeq 2500. Clones were called with MiXCR by TCRdb after fastp trimmed the public reads at Q25, and only in-frame beta chains were retained. Rows matching on CDR3 protein sequence are summarized as one entry with the most common DNA and genes. This sample has over 300,000 distinct CDR3 sequences in its table, and roughly a fifth of those were observed once. The ten largest clones represent roughly 10% of the sample. The receptor comes from a man between 50 and 70 years old who received an inactivated influenza vaccine. Donor details come from another sample of the same person, matched by shared clones. The rearranged chain carries TRBV4-1 and TRBJ1-4; no D gene call is confident. The sequenced sample was PBMCs from blood, obtained 21 months after vaccination. In nucleotide form, the sequence is TGCGCCAGCAGCCAAGATGGCAGGTTCAATGAAAAACTGTTTTTT. Its amino acids are CASSQDGRFNEKLFF.